The rows below give T cell receptor beta chains drawn from one sample of a study of blood T cell repertoires in COVID-19. Profiled with immunoSEQ multiplex PCR; TCRdb holds only in-frame clones, not every one. The table includes 220,000 or so clones, more than 65% detected once. Specimen: peripheral blood. Receptors originate from a woman aged 25 to 39 who had recovered from COVID-19. The CDR3 runs from the conserved cysteine through the conserved F or W. A D gene is named only where the DNA matches it firmly. Clone size, where shown, is once, few, many, or a class for clones that have expanded.

TRBV14,NA,TRBJ2-3,NA,TGTGCCAGCAGCCCCACGCGGGATACGCAGTATTTT,CASSPTRDTQYF
TRBV28,NA,TRBJ2-7,once,TGTGCCAGCAGTTTAACAGGACTAAGATACGAGCAGTACTTC,CASSLTGLRYEQYF
TRBV3-1/TRBV3-2,TRBD2,TRBJ2-7,NA,TGTGCCAGCAGCCAGCGGGAGGGGAGTCAGGAGCAGTACTTC,CASSQREGSQEQYF
TRBV28,NA,TRBJ2-6,NA,TGTGCCAGCAGCCCGACAGCTGGGGCCAACGTCCTGACTTTC,CASSPTAGANVLTF
TRBV28,NA,TRBJ2-7,NA,TGTGCCAGCAGTTTAGGCGGAGGCTCCTACGAGCAGTACTTC,CASSLGGGSYEQYF
TRBV11-2,TRBD1,TRBJ1-6,few,TGTGCCAGCAGCTGGTCCCAGGGGGCGGCTAATTCACCCCTCCACTTT,CASSWSQGAANSPLHF
TRBV20-1,NA,TRBJ1-1,NA,TGCAGTGCCGGCGGGGTCACTGAAGCTTTCTTT,CSAGGVTEAFF
TRBV7-9,NA,TRBJ2-6,few,TGTGCCAGCAGCTTAAATCCAGGGAATGGGGCCAACGTCCTGACTTTC,CASSLNPGNGANVLTF
TRBV7-6,TRBD2,TRBJ2-5,NA,TGTGCCAGCAGATCGGGACTAGCGGGACCGGAGACCCAGTACTTC,CASRSGLAGPETQYF
TRBV27,NA,TRBJ1-2,few,TGTGCCAGCAGAAAAGGGGGAACCTATGGCTACACCTTC,CASRKGGTYGYTF
TRBV18,TRBD1,TRBJ1-2,NA,TGTGCCAGCTCACCGGGACAGGGGGCGCAGTATGGCTACACCTTC,CASSPGQGAQYGYTF
TRBV5-5,TRBD2,TRBJ2-1,NA,TGTGCCAGCAGCTTGATGCTAGCGGGAGGGTCCTTTTCCTACAATGAGCAGTTCTTC,CASSLMLAGGSFSYNEQFF
TRBV27,NA,TRBJ2-2,few,TGTGCCAGCAGTGTATTCGCCGGGGAGCTGTTTTTT,CASSVFAGELFF
TRBV7-3,NA,TRBJ2-2,NA,TGTGCCAGCAGCTTATGGCCTCTTTCCGGGGAGCTGTTTTTT,CASSLWPLSGELFF
TRBV29-1,TRBD1,TRBJ2-1,NA,TGCAGCGTCGGAGGTTCCGGGACAGGGGGCATGAATGAGCAGTTCTTC,CSVGGSGTGGMNEQFF
TRBV3-1/TRBV3-2,NA,TRBJ2-1,once,TGTGCCAGCAGCCTAACCTCAGGGGGGAGCTCCTACAATGAGCAGTTCTTC,CASSLTSGGSSYNEQFF
TRBV28,TRBD1,TRBJ1-3,NA,TGTGCCAGCAGTTCGACAGGGGCCGGAAACACCATATATTTT,CASSSTGAGNTIYF
TRBV6-1,NA,TRBJ2-7,NA,TGTGCCAGCAGTGAAGGGAGCGGACCCTCCTACGAGCAGTACTTC,CASSEGSGPSYEQYF
TRBV7-3,TRBD1,TRBJ1-2,NA,TGTGCCAGCAGCCCACGACAGGGGGCACATCACTATGGCTACACCTTC,CASSPRQGAHHYGYTF
TRBV7-2,NA,TRBJ2-1,once,TGTGCCAACCTAGGTGGATCGGGATACAATGAGCAGTTCTTC,CANLGGSGYNEQFF
TRBV4-1,TRBD2,TRBJ2-1,NA,TGCGCCAGCAGCCAGGGGACTAGCGGAAGAGAGCAGTTCTTC,CASSQGTSGREQFF
TRBV9,TRBD2,TRBJ2-1,once,TGTGCCAGCAGCCCACTAGCGGGAGGCCCAATAAGCAATGAGCAGTTCTTC,CASSPLAGGPISNEQFF
TRBV13,TRBD1,TRBJ2-1,NA,TGTGCCAGCAGCCCCCGACAGGGGCTATCCTACAATGAGCAGTTCTTC,CASSPRQGLSYNEQFF
TRBV2,NA,TRBJ1-2,NA,TGTGCCAGCAGTGAGGGGCAGGCCTCCCGCTACACCTTC,CASSEGQASRYTF
TRBV10-1,NA,TRBJ2-7,NA,TGCGCCAGCAGTGACTCGGGCGAGCAGTACTTC,CASSDSGEQYF